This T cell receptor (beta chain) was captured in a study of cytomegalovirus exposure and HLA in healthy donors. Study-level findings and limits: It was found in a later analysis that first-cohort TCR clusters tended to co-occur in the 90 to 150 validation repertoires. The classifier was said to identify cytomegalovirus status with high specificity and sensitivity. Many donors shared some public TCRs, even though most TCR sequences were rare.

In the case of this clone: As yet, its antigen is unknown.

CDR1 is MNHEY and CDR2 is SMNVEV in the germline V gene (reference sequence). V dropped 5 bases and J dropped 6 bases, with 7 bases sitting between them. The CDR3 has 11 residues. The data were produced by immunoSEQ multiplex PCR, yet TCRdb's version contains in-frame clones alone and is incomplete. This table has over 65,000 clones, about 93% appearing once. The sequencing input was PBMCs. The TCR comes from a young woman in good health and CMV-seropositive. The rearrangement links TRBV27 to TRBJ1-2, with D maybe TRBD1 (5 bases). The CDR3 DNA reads TGTGCCAGCAGTCCGGGGGATGGCTACACCTTC. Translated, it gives CASSPGDGYTF.